The rows below give T cell receptor beta chains drawn from one sample of a study of blood T cell repertoires in COVID-19. Profiled with immunoSEQ multiplex PCR; TCRdb holds only in-frame clones, not every one. The sample lists about 290,000 clones, about nine tenths seen once, with 1.5% to 2% in the top ten. Sequencing was performed on PBMCs or T cells enriched from blood (not recorded which). All receptors derive from a middle-aged woman who had recovered from COVID-19. CDR3s include the opening cysteine and the closing phenylalanine or tryptophan. The D gene is left open where the match is weak. Expanded clones get a size class; other rows say once, few or many, or leave the size out.

J gene: TRBJ1-6; clone size: once; V gene: TRBV12-5; D gene: TRBD1; CDR3 protein: CASGTWAGGNSPLHF; CDR3 DNA: TGTGCTAGTGGAACTTGGGCAGGGGGTAATTCACCCCTCCACTTT
J gene: TRBJ2-3; clone size: .; V gene: TRBV30; D gene: .; CDR3 protein: CAWSVQVDTQYF; CDR3 DNA: TGTGCCTGGAGTGTACAGGTAGATACGCAGTATTTT
J gene: TRBJ2-5; clone size: .; V gene: TRBV30; D gene: TRBD1; CDR3 protein: CAWRDTGQAQETQYF; CDR3 DNA: TGTGCCTGGAGGGACACGGGACAGGCACAAGAGACCCAGTACTTC
J gene: TRBJ2-2; clone size: medium-sized; V gene: TRBV6-4; D gene: TRBD2; CDR3 protein: CASSEIAGNTGELFF; CDR3 DNA: TGTGCCAGCAGTGAAATAGCGGGGAACACCGGGGAGCTGTTTTTT
J gene: TRBJ1-2; clone size: once; V gene: TRBV29-1; D gene: .; CDR3 protein: CSVDRGGNYGYTF; CDR3 DNA: TGCAGCGTTGACCGGGGGGGGAACTATGGCTACACCTTC
J gene: TRBJ1-5; clone size: .; V gene: TRBV7-2; D gene: .; CDR3 protein: CASSLMMRGPGQPQHF; CDR3 DNA: TGTGCCAGCAGCTTAATGATGCGGGGGCCGGGGCAGCCCCAGCATTTT
J gene: TRBJ1-5; clone size: .; V gene: TRBV18; D gene: TRBD1; CDR3 protein: CASSVTGAVDQPQHF; CDR3 DNA: TGTGCCAGCTCAGTCACAGGGGCGGTCGATCAGCCCCAGCATTTT
J gene: TRBJ1-1; clone size: .; V gene: TRBV11-1; D gene: TRBD1; CDR3 protein: CASSLGTGGHTEAFF; CDR3 DNA: TGTGCCAGCAGCTTAGGGACAGGGGGCCACACTGAAGCTTTCTTT
J gene: TRBJ2-7; clone size: few; V gene: TRBV7-6; D gene: TRBD2; CDR3 protein: CASSPRLAEFYEQYF; CDR3 DNA: TGTGCCAGCAGCCCGAGACTAGCCGAGTTCTACGAGCAGTACTTC
J gene: TRBJ1-2; clone size: .; V gene: TRBV5-1; D gene: .; CDR3 protein: CASSKDSDYGYTF; CDR3 DNA: TGCGCCAGCAGCAAGGACAGTGATTATGGCTACACCTTC
J gene: TRBJ1-5; clone size: .; V gene: TRBV30; D gene: .; CDR3 protein: CAWSGRNSNQPQHF; CDR3 DNA: TGTGCCTGGAGTGGGAGGAATAGCAATCAGCCCCAGCATTTT
J gene: TRBJ1-4; clone size: few; V gene: TRBV6-6; D gene: TRBD1; CDR3 protein: CASSYPPGTGREKLFF; CDR3 DNA: TGTGCCAGCAGTTACCCCCCAGGGACAGGACGTGAAAAACTGTTTTTT
J gene: TRBJ1-2; clone size: .; V gene: TRBV9; D gene: TRBD1; CDR3 protein: CASSGGTANYGYTF; CDR3 DNA: TGTGCCAGCAGCGGTGGGACAGCTAACTATGGCTACACCTTC
J gene: TRBJ2-7; clone size: .; V gene: TRBV5-4; D gene: TRBD1; CDR3 protein: CASSLPGQGNYEQYF; CDR3 DNA: TGTGCCAGCAGCTTACCGGGACAGGGGAACTACGAGCAGTACTTC
J gene: TRBJ2-7; clone size: .; V gene: TRBV2; D gene: TRBD2; CDR3 protein: CATLRERGPGEQYF; CDR3 DNA: TGTGCCACCCTACGGGAGCGGGGGCCGGGCGAGCAGTACTTC
J gene: TRBJ2-2; clone size: .; V gene: TRBV3-1/TRBV3-2; D gene: TRBD1; CDR3 protein: CASSQVPDRGRTGELFF; CDR3 DNA: TGTGCCAGCAGCCAAGTCCCGGACAGGGGTCGAACCGGGGAGCTGTTTTTT
J gene: TRBJ2-1; clone size: .; V gene: TRBV6-5; D gene: TRBD2; CDR3 protein: CASRTGLAGVRQFF; CDR3 DNA: TGTGCCAGCAGGACGGGACTAGCGGGAGTGAGGCAGTTCTTC
J gene: TRBJ1-5; clone size: .; V gene: TRBV4-2; D gene: TRBD1; CDR3 protein: CASSQGDRGRSNQPQHF; CDR3 DNA: TGTGCCAGCAGCCAAGGGGACAGGGGTAGGAGCAATCAGCCCCAGCATTTT
J gene: TRBJ1-3; clone size: few; V gene: TRBV19; D gene: .; CDR3 protein: CASSFGGFGNTIYF; CDR3 DNA: TGTGCCAGTAGCTTCGGGGGATTCGGAAACACCATATATTTT
J gene: TRBJ1-2; clone size: .; V gene: TRBV27; D gene: .; CDR3 protein: CASSLRGPGDGYTF; CDR3 DNA: TGTGCCAGCAGTTTAAGAGGGCCCGGGGATGGCTACACCTTC
J gene: TRBJ2-7; clone size: .; V gene: TRBV4-3; D gene: TRBD1; CDR3 protein: CASSRDRGSEQYF; CDR3 DNA: TGCGCCAGCAGTCGTGACAGGGGGAGCGAGCAGTACTTC
J gene: TRBJ2-7; clone size: .; V gene: TRBV7-2; D gene: TRBD2; CDR3 protein: CASSPGTSGSYEQYF; CDR3 DNA: TGTGCCAGCAGCCCGGGGACTAGCGGGAGCTACGAGCAGTACTTC
J gene: TRBJ2-7; clone size: once; V gene: TRBV5-1; D gene: TRBD1; CDR3 protein: CASSLQGATYEQYF; CDR3 DNA: TGCGCCAGCAGCTTACAGGGGGCCACCTACGAGCAGTACTTC
J gene: TRBJ2-5; clone size: .; V gene: TRBV7-2; D gene: TRBD2; CDR3 protein: CASSLGTRETQYF; CDR3 DNA: TGTGCCAGCAGCCTGGGGACTAGGGAGACCCAGTACTTC
J gene: TRBJ1-1; clone size: .; V gene: TRBV6-4; D gene: TRBD1; CDR3 protein: CASSETGAGEAFF; CDR3 DNA: TGTGCCAGCAGTGAAACAGGGGCAGGTGAAGCTTTCTTT
J gene: TRBJ2-7; clone size: .; V gene: TRBV6-5; D gene: TRBD2; CDR3 protein: CASSPTRGAAYEQYF; CDR3 DNA: TGTGCCAGCAGTCCGACGCGGGGGGCAGCCTACGAGCAGTACTTC
J gene: TRBJ1-1; clone size: .; V gene: TRBV2; D gene: .; CDR3 protein: CASSRRGRNTEAFF; CDR3 DNA: TGTGCCAGCAGTCGGCGGGGGAGGAACACTGAAGCTTTCTTT
J gene: TRBJ1-2; clone size: .; V gene: TRBV6-2/TRBV6-3; D gene: .; CDR3 protein: CASSYPSNYGYTF; CDR3 DNA: TGTGCCAGCAGTTACCCCTCCAACTATGGCTACACCTTC
J gene: TRBJ1-1; clone size: .; V gene: TRBV7-2; D gene: .; CDR3 protein: CASSLVTGGTEAFF; CDR3 DNA: TGTGCCAGCAGCTTAGTCACGGGAGGGACTGAAGCTTTCTTT
J gene: TRBJ1-1; clone size: .; V gene: TRBV7-6; D gene: .; CDR3 protein: CASSLGRETEAFF; CDR3 DNA: TGTGCCAGCAGCTTAGGACGGGAGACTGAAGCTTTCTTT
J gene: TRBJ2-4; clone size: .; V gene: TRBV7-9; D gene: TRBD1; CDR3 protein: CASSLGQGGPLAKNIQYF; CDR3 DNA: TGTGCCAGCAGCTTAGGACAGGGGGGGCCCTTAGCCAAAAACATTCAGTACTTC
J gene: TRBJ2-2; clone size: once; V gene: TRBV19; D gene: .; CDR3 protein: CASSRAGGQPNTGELFF; CDR3 DNA: TGTGCCAGTAGTAGGGCGGGGGGACAGCCGAACACCGGGGAGCTGTTTTTT
J gene: TRBJ2-7; clone size: .; V gene: TRBV27; D gene: .; CDR3 protein: CASSLGHEQYF; CDR3 DNA: TGTGCCAGCAGTTTGGGGCACGAGCAGTACTTC
J gene: TRBJ1-2; clone size: once; V gene: TRBV19; D gene: .; CDR3 protein: CASSGQTGNYGYTF; CDR3 DNA: TGTGCCAGTAGTGGGCAAACAGGGAACTATGGCTACACCTTC
J gene: TRBJ1-2; clone size: .; V gene: TRBV7-3; D gene: TRBD1; CDR3 protein: CASSSGQGYGYTF; CDR3 DNA: TGTGCCAGCAGCTCTGGACAGGGTTATGGCTACACCTTC
J gene: TRBJ1-2; clone size: .; V gene: TRBV2; D gene: .; CDR3 protein: CASSESTAYGYTF; CDR3 DNA: TGTGCCAGCAGTGAATCGACAGCCTATGGCTACACCTTC
J gene: TRBJ1-5; clone size: .; V gene: TRBV7-9; D gene: TRBD1; CDR3 protein: CASSLAQGQGQKNQPQHF; CDR3 DNA: TGTGCCAGCAGCTTAGCCCAGGGACAGGGGCAAAAGAATCAGCCCCAGCATTTT
J gene: TRBJ2-5; clone size: .; V gene: TRBV19; D gene: TRBD2; CDR3 protein: CASSMAGVAGGQETQYF; CDR3 DNA: TGTGCCAGTAGTATGGCCGGGGTAGCGGGGGGCCAAGAGACCCAGTACTTC
J gene: TRBJ1-4; clone size: .; V gene: TRBV30; D gene: .; CDR3 protein: CAWRDLRTIEKLFF; CDR3 DNA: TGTGCCTGGAGGGACCTCCGGACAATTGAAAAACTGTTTTTT
J gene: TRBJ2-5; clone size: .; V gene: TRBV14; D gene: .; CDR3 protein: CASSPPTYPGRETQYF; CDR3 DNA: TGTGCCAGCAGCCCGCCGACCTATCCGGGTCGAGAGACCCAGTACTTC
J gene: TRBJ1-2; clone size: .; V gene: TRBV6-5; D gene: TRBD1; CDR3 protein: CASSYDGQGSGYGYTF; CDR3 DNA: TGTGCCAGCAGTTACGACGGACAGGGGTCCGGGTATGGCTACACCTTC
J gene: TRBJ1-6; clone size: many; V gene: TRBV3-1/TRBV3-2; D gene: .; CDR3 protein: CASSQDWAVYNSPLHF; CDR3 DNA: TGTGCCAGCAGCCAAGATTGGGCAGTCTATAATTCACCCCTCCACTTT
J gene: TRBJ1-2; clone size: .; V gene: TRBV6-5; D gene: TRBD1; CDR3 protein: CASSRQGNNYGYTF; CDR3 DNA: TGTGCCAGCAGTCGACAGGGGAATAACTATGGCTACACCTTC
J gene: TRBJ2-1; clone size: few; V gene: TRBV4-2; D gene: .; CDR3 protein: CASSREWDTNNEQFF; CDR3 DNA: TGTGCCAGCAGCCGTGAATGGGACACCAACAATGAGCAGTTCTTC
J gene: TRBJ2-5; clone size: few; V gene: TRBV19; D gene: TRBD2; CDR3 protein: CASSMLAGMGETQYF; CDR3 DNA: TGTGCCAGTAGTATGCTAGCGGGGATGGGAGAGACCCAGTACTTC